These 23 T cell receptor beta chains were all obtained from the same sample, sequenced in a study of PD-1 blockade in classical Hodgkin lymphoma. The time point denotes: newly diagnosed, previously untreated cHL patient sample. Researchers report purifying CD4+ T cells from thawed PBMCs by magnetic negative selection. TCRdb's table, derived via immunoSEQ multiplex PCR, lists solely in-frame clones and lacks some. Counted here are tens of thousands of clones, about 89% occurring once; the ten biggest clones make up approximately 0.36%. Sequencing was done on a sample of CD4+ T cells from blood. These TCRs come from a human donor with classical Hodgkin lymphoma.

In this sample, this clone turned up a few times. The chain has TRBV18 and TRBJ1-2, with TRBD1 matching 9 bases. This CDR3 is 15 amino acids long. The V gene's germline CDR1 is KGHSH and CDR2 LQKENI. V trimming: 5 bases; J trimming: 4 bases; junction bases outside the gene matches: 8. CDR3 loop: CASSSGQGGTYGYTF. The CDR3 DNA reads TGTGCCAGCTCATCGGGACAGGGTGGAACCTATGGCTACACCTTC.

The rearrangement uses TRBV23-1 and TRBJ1-1; TRBD1 might be the D (6 bases). TRBV23-1 is an open reading frame, and its role is uncertain. V lost 3 bases, J lost 4 bases, and 15 bases lay in between. This CDR3 comprises 15 residues. CDR3 residues: CASSHPGQPGTEAFF. Here the CDR3 DNA reads TGCGCCAGCAGTCATCCCGGACAGCCAGGCACTGAAGCTTTCTTT.

The chain couples TRBV7-8 to TRBJ1-2; D perhaps matches TRBD1 (5 bases). CDR3 size: 14 residues. V gave up 5 bases and J gave up 5 bases, with 15 bases separating them. Germline CDR1 and CDR2: SGHVS and FQNEAQ. The CDR3 region has the DNA TGTGCCAGCAGCCTGGGGGGAGGGAGTTATGGCTACACCTTC. It specifies CASSLGGGSYGYTF.

V gene TRBV19 combines with J gene TRBJ2-7; 9 nucleotides line up with TRBD1. V was pared by 5 bases and J by 6 bases, with 11 bases of the junction left unmatched. Germline values: CDR1 LNHDA, CDR2 SQIVND (reference sequence). The length of the CDR3 is 15 residues. In DNA form, the CDR3 reads TGTGCCAGTAGTCCACATTCGGGACAGGGTATCGAGCAGTACTTC. Translating it yields CASSPHSGQGIEQYF.

This clone is a singleton in its sample. The CDR3 spells CASGLGLADYNEQFF. Here the CDR3 DNA reads TGTGCTAGTGGTTTGGGACTAGCGGACTACAATGAGCAGTTCTTC. V and J are TRBV12-5 and TRBJ2-1, with TRBD2 identical over 9 bases. The CDR3 is 15 amino acids. V trimming: 1 base; J trimming: 3 bases; junction bases outside the gene matches: 1. Germline V lookup: CDR1 LGHNT, CDR2 FRNRAP.

The CDR3 DNA reads TGTGCCATCAGGGTGACAGGGGGCAATGGCTACACCTTC. Residues: CAIRVTGGNGYTF. The chain has TRBV10-3 and TRBJ1-2, with 10 bases lining up with TRBD1. V lost 6 bases and J lost 6; bases outside the gene matches: 4. Germline-derived CDR1 and CDR2 are ENHRY and SYGVKD. There are 13 residues in the CDR3.

V gene TRBV18 combines with J gene TRBJ2-7, with D perhaps being TRBD1 or TRBD2 (5 bases each). Germline CDR1 is KGHSH and CDR2 is LQKENI. The V end was cut by 2 bases, the J end by 0 bases, with 8 bases between. CDR3 length: 14 amino acids. CDR3 DNA: TGTGCCAGCTCACCAGGGGGAAACTCCTACGAGCAGTACTTC. It specifies CASSPGGNSYEQYF.

CDR3 in amino acids: CASSPTRVAKNIQYF. CDR3 nucleotides: TGTGCCAGCAGCCCCACCAGGGTTGCCAAAAACATTCAGTACTTC. The chain links TRBV7-9 to TRBJ2-4, with D maybe TRBD1 (5 bases). Germline CDR1 is SEHNR and CDR2 is FQNEAQ (reference sequence). The germline V and J ends were trimmed by 5 bases and 1 base, with 12 bases remaining between them. This CDR3 region has 15 residues. The variable domain in full, completed from reference TRBV7-9 and TRBJ2-4, reads DTGVSQNPRHKITKRGQNVTFRCDPISEHNRLYWYRQTLGQGPEFLTYFQNEAQLEKSRLLSDRFSAERPKGSFSTLEIQRTEQGDSAMYLCASSPTRVAKNIQYFGAGTRLSVL.

The rearrangement uses TRBV27 and TRBJ2-7, with 10 bases identical to TRBD1. The CDR3 length is 15 residues. Germline CDR1 is MNHEY and CDR2 is SMNVEV (reference sequence). V was clipped by 1 base and J by 3 bases; unmatched bases: 3. For the CDR3, the DNA is TGTGCCAGCAGTTTATATTGGGACAGGGGCTACGAGCAGTACTTC. Translation: CASSLYWDRGYEQYF.

The J gene is TRBJ2-3, the V gene TRBV5-1; 14 bases are a match to TRBD2. The V gene's germline CDR1 is SGHRS and CDR2 YFSETQ. This CDR3 spans 17 amino acids. After removal of 0 bases from V and 4 bases from J, the junction contained 4 bases not matched to a gene. The CDR3 protein is CASSLGLAGGTADTQYF. The CDR3 DNA follows: TGCGCCAGCAGCTTGGGACTAGCGGGAGGGACTGCAGATACGCAGTATTTT. The full variable domain, its missing parts supplied by reference TRBV5-1 and TRBJ2-3, is KAGVTQTPRYLIKTRGQQVTLSCSPISGHRSVSWYQQTPGQGLQFLFEYFSETQRNKGNFPGRFSGRQFSNSRSEMNVSTLELGDSALYLCASSLGLAGGTADTQYFGPGTRLTVL.

The V call is TRBV5-4, the J call TRBJ2-7; weak D call: TRBD1 (5 bases). Germline V lookup: CDR1 SGHNT, CDR2 YYREEE (reference sequence). The CDR3 contains 14 residues. Trimming removed 0 bases from V and 5 bases from J, with 12 bases in between. The CDR3: CASSLVGQGHEQYF. CDR3 sequence (DNA): TGTGCCAGCAGCTTGGTAGGGCAGGGCCACGAGCAGTACTTC.

The chain recombines TRBV5-4 with TRBJ1-1, with 8 bases matching TRBD1. The V segment lost 3 bases and the J segment 0 bases; nucleotides outside the gene matches: 4. The CDR3 consists of 15 residues. Germline V gene lookup returns CDR1 SGHNT and CDR2 YYREEE (reference sequence). The CDR3 is CASSWNRGVNTEAFF. In DNA form, the CDR3 reads TGTGCCAGCAGCTGGAACAGGGGGGTGAACACTGAAGCTTTCTTT. The whole variable domain, filled in from reference TRBV5-4 and TRBJ1-1, reads ETGVTQSPTHLIKTRGQQVTLRCSSQSGHNTVSWYQQALGQGPQFIFQYYREEENGRGNFPPRFSGLQFPNYSSELNVNALELDDSALYLCASSWNRGVNTEAFFGQGTRLTVV.

The chain joins TRBV29-1 to TRBJ1-1; TRBD1 matches 7 bases. The CDR3 is 13 amino acids. CDR1 is SQVTM and CDR2 is ANQGSEA in the germline V gene. V lost 2 bases to trimming and J lost 4 bases; unmatched junction nucleotides: 4. CDR3 sequence: CSVERGRGTEAFF. CDR3 bases: TGCAGCGTTGAAAGGGGGCGAGGCACTGAAGCTTTCTTT.

The V call is TRBV2, the J call TRBJ2-7, with 7 bases identical to TRBD1. This CDR3 is built from 13 residues. V was pared by 6 bases and J by 6 bases, with 8 bases of the junction left unmatched. Germline V gene lookup returns CDR1 SNHLY and CDR2 FYNNEI. CDR3 loop: CASSPTGVGEQYF. CDR3 nucleotide sequence: TGTGCCAGCAGCCCAACAGGGGTAGGCGAGCAGTACTTC. Combining the CDR3 with reference TRBV2 and TRBJ2-7 gives the whole variable domain EPEVTQTPSHQVTQMGQEVILRCVPISNHLYFYWYRQILGQKVEFLVSFYNNEISEKSEIFDDQFSVERPDGSNFTLKIRSTKLEDSAMYFCASSPTGVGEQYFGPGTRLTVT.

The chain combines TRBV28 with TRBJ2-7; TRBD2 aligns across 8 bases. The CDR3 totals 12 residues. V lost 10 bases to trimming and J lost 4 bases; unmatched junction nucleotides: 6. The V gene's germline CDR1 is MDHEN and CDR2 SYDVKM. The CDR3 protein is CAINSGTYEQYF. The CDR3 bases are TGTGCCATAAATAGCGGGACTTACGAGCAGTACTTC.

This clone was found once. J is TRBJ2-7 and V is TRBV28; 11 bases are shared with TRBD2. CDR3 length: 16 amino acids. The V segment lost 5 bases and the J segment 5 bases; nucleotides outside the gene matches: 11. Germline CDR1 reads MDHEN; CDR2 reads SYDVKM. The CDR3: CASSPPRTSGSNEQYF. DNA of the CDR3: TGTGCCAGCAGTCCTCCGAGAACTAGCGGGAGCAACGAGCAGTACTTC.

The V call is TRBV2, the J call TRBJ1-5; D call uncertain. Trimming took off 1 base at V and 6 bases at J, with 7 bases between the two ends. The germline CDR1 and CDR2 sequences are SNHLY and FYNNEI. CDR3 length: 13 amino acids. The CDR3, as DNA: TGTGCCAGCAGTGAAGTCCCGGGTCAGCCCCAGCATTTT. It encodes CASSEVPGQPQHF.

The chain joins TRBV6-1 to TRBJ2-3; D is ambiguous. CDR1 is MNHNS, CDR2 SASEGT, per germline. The CDR3 totals 14 residues. Deletions cut 5 bases from V and 4 bases from J, with 13 bases between. CDR3 sequence (DNA): TGTGCCAGCAGTCTCGGGCGACGGGCAGATACGCAGTATTTT. As protein: CASSLGRRADTQYF.

The V call is TRBV5-8, the J call TRBJ1-4, with 8 bases matching TRBD1. Germline loops: CDR1 SGHTS, CDR2 YDEGEE. The CDR3 sequence is 16 residues long. The junction had 7 bases not matched to a gene; V was cut back by 4 bases and J by 2 bases. CDR3 region: CASSAYRGVTNEKLFF. CDR3 coding DNA: TGTGCCAGCAGCGCGTACAGGGGGGTGACTAATGAAAAACTGTTTTTT.

The genes are TRBV2 and TRBJ2-2; 8 bases align to TRBD1. There are 15 residues in the CDR3. The germline V gene encodes CDR1 SNHLY and CDR2 FYNNEI. Germline trimming cut 3 bases from V and 4 bases from J; bases unmatched to any gene: 4. The CDR3 spells CASSEQGAGTGELFF. The CDR3 DNA sequence: TGTGCCAGCAGTGAGCAGGGGGCAGGCACCGGGGAGCTGTTTTTT. Looking up the rest from reference TRBV2 and TRBJ2-2 gives the full variable domain: EPEVTQTPSHQVTQMGQEVILRCVPISNHLYFYWYRQILGQKVEFLVSFYNNEISEKSEIFDDQFSVERPDGSNFTLKIRSTKLEDSAMYFCASSEQGAGTGELFFGEGSRLTVL.

The chain is built from TRBV7-2 and TRBJ2-7; 9 bases align to TRBD2. Trimming cost V 5 bases and J 5 bases; bases outside gene matches: 7. The germline gives CDR1 SGHTA, CDR2 FQGNSA. The CDR3 spans 14 residues. This CDR3 reads CASSLSGRTNEQYF. For the CDR3, the DNA is TGTGCCAGCAGCCTTAGCGGGAGAACAAACGAGCAGTACTTC.

The chain is built from TRBV28 and TRBJ1-2; weak D call: TRBD1 (5 bases). Trimming removed 2 bases from V and 2 bases from J, with 9 bases in between. Germline lookup yields CDR1 MDHEN and CDR2 SYDVKM. The CDR3 is made up of 14 amino acids. The CDR3 protein is CASSLGAGNYGYTF. CDR3 in DNA: TGTGCCAGCAGTTTAGGGGCGGGGAACTATGGCTACACCTTC.

The chain carries TRBV29-1 and TRBJ2-3, with 7 bases identical to TRBD1. The germline CDR1 and CDR2 sequences are SQVTM and ANQGSEA. CDR3 length: 13 amino acids. With V trimmed by 5 bases and J by 4 bases, 6 bases remained unmatched. CDR3 in amino acids: CSVLTGSADTQYF. CDR3 DNA sequence: TGCAGCGTTCTGACAGGGTCAGCAGATACGCAGTATTTT.